Sequencing of this TCR beta chain was carried out in a study of control samples from healthy donors and cancer patients. The CDR3 runs 13 residues. Germline V gene data show CDR1 as MNHEY and CDR2 as SVGAGI. The V and J ends lost 11 bases and 6 bases, in that order; junction bases with no gene match: 7. Repertoires were generated with immunoSEQ multiplex PCR, while TCRdb's copy carries only in-frame clones and drops some. The sample has about 170,000 clones; about 90% are singletons. Sequencing was performed on blood. The receptor's source is a woman in her 30s in good health. V and J are TRBV6-5 and TRBJ1-6, with TRBD1 matching over 7 bases. CDR3 sequence reads: CAVRQGTNSPLHF. The CDR3 coding sequence is TGTGCCGTACGACAGGGCACTAATTCACCCCTCCACTTT.